A selection of T cell receptor beta chains follows, all from one sample in a study of identical twins. TCRdb redid the calling of the 5' RACE reads with MiXCR, one entry per CDR3 protein. The table lists about 340,000 distinct CDR3 sequences, 7% to 9.5% of them singletons, with more than 8% in the top ten. Input material: naive T cells sorted from blood. The receptors were gathered from a woman between 45 and 60 years old in good health. CDR3s include the opening cysteine and the closing phenylalanine or tryptophan. A D gene is named only where the DNA matches it firmly. Clone sizes are given selectively: once, few, many, or a class where the clone is expanded.

-	TRBJ2-1	-	TRBV7-9	CASSLVRVRTSLYNEQFF	TGTGCCAGCAGCTTAGTCAGGGTCCGAACTTCCCTTTACAATGAGCAGTTCTTC
TRBD2	TRBJ2-3	-	TRBV27	CASRPFAGGTDTQYF	TGTGCCAGCAGGCCTTTTGCGGGGGGCACAGATACGCAGTATTTT
TRBD2	TRBJ2-7	few	TRBV9	CASSEGLAGVGDEQYF	TGTGCCAGCAGCGAGGGACTAGCGGGAGTCGGAGACGAGCAGTACTTC
-	TRBJ2-1	-	TRBV14	CASSQAGVLNEQFF	TGTGCCAGCAGCCAAGCGGGAGTCCTCAATGAGCAGTTCTTC
TRBD1	TRBJ2-5	many	TRBV5-1	CASSFDRGQETQYF	TGCGCCAGCAGCTTTGACAGGGGGCAAGAGACCCAGTACTTC
-	TRBJ2-5	-	TRBV11-3	CASSFRSLVGKETQYF	TGTGCCAGCAGCTTTCGGTCATTGGTCGGCAAAGAGACCCAGTACTTC
-	TRBJ2-1	-	TRBV5-1	CASSFDGYNDQFF	TGCGCCAGCAGCTTCGATGGTTACAATGATCAGTTCTTC
TRBD1	TRBJ1-1	few	TRBV5-1	CASSLVTGGGEAFF	TGCGCCAGCAGCTTGGTGACAGGGGGTGGGGAAGCTTTCTTT
-	TRBJ2-6	-	TRBV6-5	CASSYVRGGHSGANVLTF	TGTGCCAGCAGTTACGTCCGTGGGGGTCACTCTGGGGCCAACGTCCTGACTTTC
-	TRBJ2-5	few	TRBV6-5	CASRPGPSETQYF	TGTGCCAGCAGGCCCGGACCGTCGGAGACCCAGTACTTC
-	TRBJ1-1	-	TRBV12-3/TRBV12-4	CASSRPLGGLVATEAFF	TGTGCCAGCAGCCGCCCTTTGGGGGGGCTTGTGGCCACTGAAGCTTTCTTT
TRBD2	TRBJ2-1	many	TRBV10-2	CASRPGLAAYNEQFF	TGCGCCAGCAGACCGGGACTAGCAGCCTACAATGAGCAGTTCTTC
-	TRBJ2-1	many	TRBV24-1	CATSAAGQNNEQFF	TGTGCCACCAGTGCCGCGGGACAGAACAATGAGCAGTTCTTC
TRBD2	TRBJ2-1	-	TRBV5-1	CASSLVKSGGRAENEQFF	TGCGCCAGCAGCTTGGTTAAGTCGGGCGGGAGGGCCGAAAATGAGCAGTTCTTC
TRBD1	TRBJ1-1	-	TRBV7-9	CASKSRQGLNTEAFF	TGTGCCAGCAAATCCCGACAGGGTCTGAACACTGAAGCTTTCTTT
TRBD2	TRBJ2-7	few	TRBV20-1	CSARDVLAGGPIDEQYF	TGCAGTGCTAGAGACGTGCTAGCGGGAGGACCCATCGACGAGCAGTACTTC
-	TRBJ1-1	many	TRBV5-1	CASSWTRGNTEAFF	TGCGCCAGCAGCTGGACCAGGGGGAACACTGAAGCTTTCTTT
-	TRBJ2-5	-	TRBV11-2	CASSLSGWGVEETQYF	TGTGCCAGCAGCTTAAGTGGCTGGGGGGTTGAAGAGACCCAGTACTTC
-	TRBJ1-2	-	TRBV29-1	CSVLEKRPYGYTF	TGCAGCGTTTTGGAGAAGCGACCCTATGGCTACACCTTC
-	TRBJ1-1	few	TRBV29-1	CSVESENTEAFF	TGCAGCGTAGAATCGGAGAACACTGAAGCTTTCTTT
TRBD2	TRBJ2-1	few	TRBV3-1	CASTKLTSGRGGEQFF	TGTGCCAGCACCAAACTAACTAGCGGGAGAGGGGGTGAGCAGTTCTTC
TRBD2	TRBJ2-1	many	TRBV12-3/TRBV12-4	CASNSGTRGNEQFF	TGTGCCAGCAATTCTGGGACTAGGGGCAATGAGCAGTTCTTC
-	TRBJ2-2	-	TRBV10-3	CAAHRNTGELFF	TGTGCCGCCCATAGGAACACCGGGGAGCTGTTTTTT
-	TRBJ1-4	many	TRBV12-3/TRBV12-4	CASSFRQPRGLFF	TGTGCCAGCAGTTTTAGGCAGCCTCGGGGACTGTTTTTT
-	TRBJ2-5	many	TRBV15	CATSRAREETQYF	TGTGCCACCAGCAGAGCCAGGGAAGAGACCCAGTACTTC
-	TRBJ1-5	few	TRBV15	CATSRGSGNQPQHF	TGTGCCACCAGCAGAGGGTCTGGCAATCAGCCCCAGCATTTT
-	TRBJ2-6	many	TRBV5-6	CASSPLGTGANVLTF	TGTGCCAGCAGCCCGTTAGGAACTGGGGCCAACGTCCTGACTTTC
TRBD1	TRBJ1-6	-	TRBV3-1	CASSQRQGLGSPLHF	TGTGCCAGCAGCCAACGACAGGGATTAGGCTCACCCCTCCACTTT
TRBD1	TRBJ1-5	many	TRBV5-1	CASSQGGTGNQPQHF	TGCGCCAGCAGCCAAGGAGGGACAGGCAATCAGCCCCAGCATTTT
-	TRBJ2-1	-	TRBV5-1	CASSPGTLSYNEQFF	TGCGCCAGCAGCCCCGGGACTCTCTCCTACAATGAGCAGTTCTTC
-	TRBJ2-5	few	TRBV18	CASSPEPRTVQETQYF	TGTGCCAGCTCACCCGAACCGCGGACAGTCCAAGAGACCCAGTACTTC
TRBD2	TRBJ2-3	many	TRBV5-5	CASSSGLAGDQRYF	TGTGCCAGCAGCTCCGGACTAGCGGGAGATCAGCGGTATTTT
-	TRBJ2-3	-	TRBV7-9	CASSPADGDTDTQYF	TGTGCCAGCAGCCCCGCGGACGGGGACACAGATACGCAGTATTTT
TRBD2	TRBJ2-1	many	TRBV12-3/TRBV12-4	CASSPLAGAYNEQFF	TGTGCCAGCAGCCCTCTAGCGGGAGCGTACAATGAGCAGTTCTTC
TRBD2	TRBJ2-1	few	TRBV3-1	CASSHGRLAGFSEDEQFF	TGTGCCAGCAGCCACGGCCGGCTAGCGGGATTCAGCGAGGATGAGCAGTTCTTC
TRBD2	TRBJ2-1	-	TRBV5-1	CASSPVISGSVNEQFF	TGCGCCAGCAGCCCTGTGATTAGCGGGAGCGTCAATGAGCAGTTCTTC
TRBD2	TRBJ2-7	-	TRBV18	CASSPPGGRAFFEQYF	TGTGCCAGCTCACCACCAGGCGGGAGGGCCTTTTTTGAGCAGTACTTC
-	TRBJ1-6	many	TRBV27	CASSYDTAGSPLHF	TGTGCCAGCAGTTATGATACAGCGGGTTCACCCCTCCACTTT
-	TRBJ1-2	many	TRBV29-1	CSAGTLDYGYTF	TGCAGCGCTGGGACGCTAGATTATGGCTACACCTTC
-	TRBJ1-5	few	TRBV12-3/TRBV12-4	CASSPGDQPQHF	TGTGCCAGCAGTCCCGGGGATCAGCCCCAGCATTTT